This T cell receptor beta chain derives from a study of regulatory T cells in long-lasting Graves disease. The time point is: newly diagnosed GD, antithyroid drugs for less than 3 months. Generation of the TCR library employed RNA extracted from PBMCs. This CDR3 has 17 amino acids. V gave up 6 bases and J gave up 5 bases; unmatched junction bases: 9. Germline V gives CDR1 MNHEY, CDR2 SVGEGT. There are a few counts of this clonotype. In building TCR beta libraries, iRepertoire HTBI primers were used together with Arm-PCR of CDR3 regions. TCRdb independently ran MiXCR on the multiplex PCR reads; one entry per CDR3 protein. The sample holds roughly 610,000 distinct CDR3 sequences, about 15% seen once. A further study also used this sample, focusing on T cells in Graves' hyperthyroidism and ophthalmopathy. This second study notes: Patients counted as stable if ophthalmopathy did not develop within 18 months.

This specimen consisted of peripheral blood mononuclear cells (PBMCs), obtained at new diagnosis, from a patient treated with antithyroid drugs. The clonotype was recovered from a woman aged 25 to 39 with Graves disease. The genes are TRBV6-2 or TRBV6-3 and TRBJ2-1; 14 bases agree with TRBD2. The CDR3: CASRRLAGGSRDNEQFF. The CDR3 DNA follows: TGTGCCAGCAGAAGACTAGCGGGAGGGAGCAGGGACAATGAGCAGTTCTTC.